The 26 T cell receptor beta chains given below trace back to one sample, sequenced in a study of CD8+CD57+ T cells in acquired aplastic anemia. CDR3 and TCR beta VDJ profiling relied on a genomic DNA template. TCRdb independently ran MiXCR on the reads; one entry per CDR3 protein. The sample shows roughly 240,000 distinct CDR3 sequences, around half of them seen only once. CD8+CD57+ cell expansion had been shown by flow cytometry in patients chosen for sequencing. Sequenced input: sorted CD4+, CD8+, or CD8+CD57+ T cells (not recorded which) from PBMCs. These receptors were taken from a human donor with aplastic anemia.

The chain couples TRBV20-1 to TRBJ2-5, with D unresolved. The V end lost 1 base, the J end lost 7 bases, and 10 bases lay between the germline ends. The CDR3 loop spans 12 amino acids. Germline CDR1 reads DFQATT; CDR2 reads SNEGSKA (reference sequence). The CDR3 loop reads CSARGLESTQYF. CDR3 nucleotide sequence: TGCAGTGCTAGAGGCCTTGAGTCGACCCAGTACTTC.

This chain connects TRBV29-1 to TRBJ2-1, with TRBD1 identical over 9 bases. This CDR3 is built from 16 residues. Germline assignment: CDR1 SQVTM and CDR2 ANQGSEA. Losses at the gene ends were 3 bases for V and 4 bases for J; bases not matched to a gene: 10. The DNA of the CDR3 is TGCAGCGTTGATGAGCTTGCGGACAGGGGTTACAATGAGCAGTTCTTC. It yields the protein CSVDELADRGYNEQFF.

The rearrangement links TRBV7-2 to TRBJ1-2; D remains unclear. V was pared by 5 bases and J by 4 bases, with 14 bases between. Germline CDR1 reads SGHTA; CDR2 reads FQGNSA. This CDR3 has 14 amino acids. Here the CDR3 reads CASSNWTELYGYTF. In DNA form, the CDR3 reads TGTGCCAGCAGCAATTGGACGGAACTCTATGGCTACACCTTC.

This clonotype was picked up many times. V is TRBV7-2 and J is TRBJ2-1; the match to TRBD2 covers 8 bases. Germline CDR1 SGHTA, CDR2 FQGNSA. Trimming at V came to 1 base and at J to 6 bases, leaving 17 bases not matched to a gene. The CDR3 consists of 19 residues. The DNA for the CDR3 is TGTGCCAGCAGCTTAGACTCCCCGTTAGCGGGAAGAACCCGCAATGAGCAGTTCTTC. Translating gives CASSLDSPLAGRTRNEQFF.

The table lists this clonotype with many counts. The rearrangement uses TRBV10-1 and TRBJ1-1; D may be TRBD1 (5 bases). Per germline, CDR1 WNHNN and CDR2 SYGVQD (reference sequence). This CDR3 is 11 amino acids long. The V end was cut by 6 bases, the J end by 7 bases, with 9 bases between. The CDR3 spells CASRKGNEAFF. Written as DNA, the CDR3 is TGCGCCAGCAGGAAGGGGAATGAAGCTTTCTTT.

The chain combines TRBV7-9 with TRBJ2-1, with 10 nucleotides matching TRBD2. J gave up 5 bases and V 5 bases, and 9 bases lay outside the gene matches. Looked up from germline, CDR1 is SEHNR and CDR2 is FQNEAQ (reference sequence). The CDR3 sequence is 16 residues long. Written as DNA, the CDR3 is TGTGCCAGCAGCCAGAGGGGACTAGCGACCAACAATGAGCAGTTCTTC. This encodes CASSQRGLATNNEQFF.

V gene TRBV14 combines with J gene TRBJ1-6, with D uncertain. V was trimmed by 1 base and J by 7 bases, leaving 8 bases between them. The CDR3 length is 14 residues. Germline values: CDR1 SGHDN, CDR2 FVKESK. CDR3 nucleotide sequence: TGTGCCAGCAGCCAAGGACGGCTGAATTCACCCCTCCACTTT. This encodes CASSQGRLNSPLHF.

The table lists this clonotype with many counts. The rearrangement joins TRBV4-3 to TRBJ1-2; TRBD1 is a possible D gene (6 bases). The CDR3 runs 15 residues. V gave up 0 bases and J gave up 8 bases, with 16 bases separating them. Germline V CDR1 and CDR2: LGHNA, YSLEER. CDR3 in amino acids: CASSQDRGGLAGYTF. The CDR3 DNA sequence: TGCGCCAGCAGCCAAGATAGGGGGGGATTGGCAGGCTACACCTTC.

In DNA, the CDR3 is TGTGCCAGCAGCTTAGCGGGGACAGGGGGACTGTTTTTT. Its protein is CASSLAGTGGLFF. The chain recombines TRBV7-2 with TRBJ1-4; TRBD1 aligns across 11 bases. The germline gives CDR1 SGHTA, CDR2 FQGNSA. V lost 0 bases, J lost 13 bases, and 1 base stayed unmatched. The CDR3 consists of 13 residues.

This clonotype was recorded a few times. This chain joins TRBV30 and TRBJ1-1; TRBD1 matches 7 bases. With V trimmed by 0 bases and J by 3 bases, 10 bases remained unmatched. The CDR3 loop spans 16 amino acids. Germline loops: CDR1 GTSNPN, CDR2 SVGIG (reference sequence). The CDR3 reads CAWSVGRGTEDTEAFF. The CDR3 region has the DNA TGTGCCTGGAGTGTAGGACGGGGGACAGAGGACACTGAAGCTTTCTTT.

Notes on this clonotype: Because the CDR3's place on the DNA is in doubt, the DNA is left out and the CDR3 is given as listed by TCRdb. J is TRBJ1-5 and V is TRBV6-1; the DNA was not compared with TRBD1, the D call given in the table. From its first to its last residue, the CDR3 has 20 amino acids. Germline CDR1 is MNHNS and CDR2 is SASEGT. The chain's CDR3 is CASSEGTGGGSFLWTRHQHF.

The table lists this clonotype with a few counts. The chain uses TRBV11-2 and TRBJ1-5; a possible D gene is TRBD1 (6 bases). The germline V gene has CDR1 SGHAT and CDR2 FQNNGV. V was shortened by 11 bases and J by 2 bases, with 16 bases between the two germline ends. The CDR3 consists of 14 residues. The CDR3 region has the DNA TGTGCCTGGAACAGGGTTGGACGCAATCAGCCCCAGCATTTT. Translated, it gives CAWNRVGRNQPQHF.

The J gene is TRBJ1-6, the V gene TRBV7-9, with a weak D call TRBD1 (5 bases). The CDR3 length is 17 residues. Between the trimmed V and J ends, which lost 4 bases and 2 bases, there was a span of 15 bases. The V gene's germline CDR1 is SEHNR and CDR2 FQNEAQ (reference sequence). The CDR3 region has the DNA TGTGCCAGCAGCTCGCGCAGAACAGGACCCTATAATTCACCCCTCCACTTT. Amino acid sequence: CASSSRRTGPYNSPLHF.

This chain connects TRBV10-3 to TRBJ2-7, with D perhaps given as TRBD1 or TRBD2 (5 bases each). Germline V gene data show CDR1 as ENHRY and CDR2 as SYGVKD. Trimming took 8 bases from V and 0 from J, leaving 17 bases between them. The CDR3 is made up of 15 amino acids. Here the CDR3 DNA reads TGTGCCATCGCTCCGGGGCGGACCCGCTCCTACGAGCAGTACTTC. This sequence encodes CAIAPGRTRSYEQYF.

This clonotype was observed many times. One end of the junction varies from germline; a read error may be responsible. J is TRBJ2-1 and V is TRBV2, with D unclear. Germline CDR1 is SNHLY and CDR2 is FYNNEI. The CDR3 consists of 10 residues. The CDR3 is CASSDPRTVF. The CDR3 nucleotides are TGTGCCAGCAGTGACCCAAGAACTGTCTTC.

V usage is TRBV10-3 and J usage is TRBJ2-3, with 11 positions matching TRBD2. Losses at the gene ends were 8 bases for V and 4 bases for J; bases not matched to a gene: 11. Germline loops: CDR1 ENHRY, CDR2 SYGVKD. This CDR3 has 16 amino acids. CDR3 nucleotide sequence: TGTGCCATCGGGACCCCGGGACTAGCGGACCCAGATACGCAGTATTTT. Translated, it gives CAIGTPGLADPDTQYF.

In the case of this clonotype: It may be a read error: a sequence one base away is much more abundant. The rearrangement links TRBV11-2 to TRBJ2-5; no clear D. The CDR3 spans 14 residues. The germline V gene encodes CDR1 SGHAT and CDR2 FQNNGV. The germline V and J ends were trimmed by 5 bases and 11 bases, with 21 bases remaining between them. The CDR3 DNA reads as TGTGCCAGCAGCCCAGGACCAGATGGGGATGAGCAGTACTTC. It encodes CASSPGPDGDEQYF.

This clonotype appeared a few times. The chain is built from TRBV9 and TRBJ2-3; either TRBD1 or TRBD2 may fit D (5 bases each). Trimming took off 3 bases at V and 2 bases at J, with 7 bases between the two ends. The CDR3 runs to 13 residues. Germline V lookup: CDR1 SGDLS, CDR2 YYNGEE. This CDR3 is CASSEGTTDTQYF. The CDR3 DNA reads as TGTGCCAGCAGCGAGGGGACCACAGATACGCAGTATTTT.

This sequence joins TRBV25-1 and TRBJ2-2, with TRBD1 matching 9 bases. Germline V gives CDR1 MGHDK, CDR2 SYGVNS. The CDR3 is 17 residues long. The V segment lost 8 bases and the J segment 7 bases; nucleotides outside the gene matches: 17. CDR3 residues: CASGLERGQGSFGELFF. CDR3 nucleotide sequence: TGTGCCAGCGGCTTAGAACGGGGACAGGGTTCATTCGGGGAGCTGTTTTTT.

The sample holds many counts of this clonotype. V gene TRBV9 combines with J gene TRBJ2-1; tentatively, D is TRBD1 (5 bases). The CDR3 is 17 amino acids. Germline lookup yields CDR1 SGDLS and CDR2 YYNGEE. Deletions cut 0 bases from V and 2 bases from J, with 15 bases between. Written as DNA, the CDR3 is TGTGCCAGCAGCGTAGTAAGGGGCCAGGGCACCTACAATGAGCAGTTCTTC. Translating it yields CASSVVRGQGTYNEQFF.

This clonotype was found a few times. The chain couples TRBV11-2 to TRBJ1-2; D is uncertain. Trimming took 0 bases from V and 2 from J, leaving 13 bases between them. The V gene's germline CDR1 is SGHAT and CDR2 FQNNGV. The CDR3 has 16 amino acids. The chain's CDR3 is CASSLERGPENYGYTF. The CDR3 bases are TGTGCCAGCAGCTTAGAGCGCGGACCGGAGAACTATGGCTACACCTTC.

This clonotype has more than one count but fewer than ten. With a much larger clone just one base away, this may be a read error. V usage is TRBV4-3 and J usage is TRBJ2-7; TRBD1 matches at 8 bases. This CDR3 is 14 amino acids long. Germline V CDR1 and CDR2: LGHNA, YSLEER. CDR3: CASGQERQGYEQYF. In DNA, the CDR3 is TGCGCCAGCGGCCAAGAACGACAGGGGTACGAGCAGTACTTC.

This clonotype came up many times. The chain's CDR3 is CASSYTGTDYEQYF. The CDR3 DNA reads TGTGCCAGCAGTTACACAGGGACGGACTACGAGCAGTACTTC. V usage is TRBV6-5 and J usage is TRBJ2-7, with D possibly matching TRBD1 (6 bases). The V gene lost 2 bases and the J gene lost 3 bases, with 11 bases spanning the gap. Germline assignment: CDR1 MNHEY and CDR2 SVGAGI. The CDR3 is made up of 14 amino acids.

The gene calls are TRBV28 and TRBJ1-1, with TRBD1 identical over 9 bases. Trimming removed 4 bases from V and 11 bases from J; junction bases left unmatched: 2. The CDR3 runs to 11 residues. The germline gives CDR1 MDHEN, CDR2 SYDVKM. Here the CDR3 reads CASSWDRAAFF. Written as DNA, the CDR3 is TGTGCCAGCAGTTGGGACAGGGCCGCTTTCTTT.

As concerns this clonotype: Being one base from a much bigger clone, this may be a read error. The chain combines TRBV9 with TRBJ2-4; TRBD1 agrees at 8 bases. This CDR3 comprises 13 residues. Germline loops: CDR1 SGDLS, CDR2 YYNGEE. The CDR3 coding sequence is TGTGCCAGCAGCGCAGGGGACAGGAACACTCAGTACTTC. Translated, it gives CASSAGDRNTQYF.

The chain links TRBV30 to TRBJ1-1; 12 bases are shared with TRBD1. V was pared by 2 bases and J by 3 bases, with 7 bases of the junction left unmatched. Germline-derived CDR1 and CDR2 are GTSNPN and SVGIG (reference sequence). The CDR3 covers 16 residues. The chain's CDR3 is CAWSTGQGAGDTEAFF. The CDR3 DNA sequence: TGTGCCTGGAGTACGGGACAGGGGGCAGGGGACACTGAAGCTTTCTTT. The variable domain in full, with the rest retrieved from reference TRBV30 and TRBJ1-1, is SQTIHQWPATLVQPVGSPLSLECTVEGTSNPNLYWYRQAAGRGLQLLFYSVGIGQISSEVPQNLSASRPQDRQFILSSKKLLLSDSGFYLCAWSTGQGAGDTEAFFGQGTRLTVV.